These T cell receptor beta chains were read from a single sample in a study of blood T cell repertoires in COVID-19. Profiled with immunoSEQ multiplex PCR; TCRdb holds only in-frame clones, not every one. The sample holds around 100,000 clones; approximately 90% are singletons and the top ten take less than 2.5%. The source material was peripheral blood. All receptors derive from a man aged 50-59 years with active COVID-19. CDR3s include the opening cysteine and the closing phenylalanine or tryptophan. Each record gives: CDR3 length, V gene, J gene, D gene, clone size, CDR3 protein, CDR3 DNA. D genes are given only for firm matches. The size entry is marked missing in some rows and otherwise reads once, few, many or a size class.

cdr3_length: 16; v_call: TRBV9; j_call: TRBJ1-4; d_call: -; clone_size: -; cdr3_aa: CASSAGRGVPNEKLFF; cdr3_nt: TGTGCCAGCAGTGCGGGAAGGGGTGTCCCTAATGAAAAACTGTTTTTT
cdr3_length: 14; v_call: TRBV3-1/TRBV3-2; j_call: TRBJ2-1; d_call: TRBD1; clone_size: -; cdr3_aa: CASSQGQFYNEQFF; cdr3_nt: TGTGCCAGCAGCCAGGGACAGTTTTACAATGAGCAGTTCTTC
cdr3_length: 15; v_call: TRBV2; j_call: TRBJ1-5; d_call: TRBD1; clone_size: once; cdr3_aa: CASSRDRHSNQPQHF; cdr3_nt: TGTGCCAGCAGTAGGGACAGGCATAGCAATCAGCCCCAGCATTTT
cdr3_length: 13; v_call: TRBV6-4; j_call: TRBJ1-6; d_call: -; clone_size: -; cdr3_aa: CASSVQGGSPLHF; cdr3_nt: TGTGCCAGCAGTGTCCAGGGCGGTTCACCCCTCCACTTT
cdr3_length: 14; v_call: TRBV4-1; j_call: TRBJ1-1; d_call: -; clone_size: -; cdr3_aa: CASSQAGTTTEAFF; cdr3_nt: TGCGCCAGCAGCCAAGCAGGTACGACCACTGAAGCTTTCTTT
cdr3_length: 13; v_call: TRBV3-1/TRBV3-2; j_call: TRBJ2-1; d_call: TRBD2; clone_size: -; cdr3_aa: CASSHLSGNEQFF; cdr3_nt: TGTGCCAGCAGCCACCTTAGCGGGAATGAGCAGTTCTTC
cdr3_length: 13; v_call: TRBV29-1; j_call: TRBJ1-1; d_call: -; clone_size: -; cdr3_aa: CSVVGGARTEAFF; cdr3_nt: TGCAGCGTTGTTGGGGGGGCCCGGACTGAAGCTTTCTTT
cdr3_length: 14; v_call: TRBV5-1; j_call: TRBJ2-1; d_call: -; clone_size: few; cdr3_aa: CASSWSTSSAEQFF; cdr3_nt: TGCGCCAGCAGCTGGAGTACTAGCTCGGCTGAGCAGTTCTTC
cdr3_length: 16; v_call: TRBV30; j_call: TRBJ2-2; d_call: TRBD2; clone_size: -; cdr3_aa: CAWRARLAGNTGELFF; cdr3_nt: TGTGCCTGGAGGGCACGACTAGCGGGGAACACCGGGGAGCTGTTTTTT
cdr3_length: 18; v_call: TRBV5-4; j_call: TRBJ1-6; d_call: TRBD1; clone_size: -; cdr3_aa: CASSAGQGRVGGNSPLHF; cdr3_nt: TGTGCCAGCAGCGCCGGACAGGGACGAGTAGGCGGTAATTCACCCCTCCACTTT
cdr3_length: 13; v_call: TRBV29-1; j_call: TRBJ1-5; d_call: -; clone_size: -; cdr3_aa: CSVESGVGQPQHF; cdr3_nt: TGCAGCGTTGAGTCGGGGGTAGGTCAGCCCCAGCATTTT
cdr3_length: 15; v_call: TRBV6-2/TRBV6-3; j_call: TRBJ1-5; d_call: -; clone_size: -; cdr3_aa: CASSPIGRVNQPQHF; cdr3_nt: TGTGCCAGCAGTCCAATAGGGCGGGTAAATCAGCCCCAGCATTTT
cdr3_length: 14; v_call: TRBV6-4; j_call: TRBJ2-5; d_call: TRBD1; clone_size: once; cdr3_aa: CARGPDRDRETQYF; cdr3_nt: TGTGCCAGGGGGCCGGACAGGGATAGGGAGACCCAGTACTTC
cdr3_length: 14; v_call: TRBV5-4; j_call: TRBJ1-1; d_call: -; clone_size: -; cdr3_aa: CASSPLGGGTEAFF; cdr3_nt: TGTGCCAGCAGCCCCCTCGGGGGGGGAACTGAAGCTTTCTTT
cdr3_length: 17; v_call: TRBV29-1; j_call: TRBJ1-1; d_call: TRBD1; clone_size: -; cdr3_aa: CSVKGASVNIASAEAFF; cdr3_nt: TGCAGCGTCAAGGGGGCGAGCGTAAATATAGCCAGCGCTGAAGCTTTCTTT
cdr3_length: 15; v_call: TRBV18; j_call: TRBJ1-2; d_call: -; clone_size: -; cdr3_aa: CASSKQGVTDYGYTF; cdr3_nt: TGTGCCAGCTCCAAACAGGGAGTTACTGACTATGGCTACACCTTC
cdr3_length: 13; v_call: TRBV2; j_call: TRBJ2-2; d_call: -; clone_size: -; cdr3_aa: CASSVQNTGELFF; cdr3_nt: TGTGCCAGCAGTGTACAGAACACCGGGGAGCTGTTTTTT
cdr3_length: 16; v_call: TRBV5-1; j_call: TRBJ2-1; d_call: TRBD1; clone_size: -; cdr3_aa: CASSPEPGQGWDEQFF; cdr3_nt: TGCGCCAGCAGCCCTGAACCGGGACAGGGGTGGGATGAGCAGTTCTTC
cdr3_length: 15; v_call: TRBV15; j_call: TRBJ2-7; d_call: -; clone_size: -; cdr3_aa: CATSRDRGKSYEQYF; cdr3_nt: TGTGCCACCAGCAGAGACCGGGGGAAAAGCTACGAGCAGTACTTC
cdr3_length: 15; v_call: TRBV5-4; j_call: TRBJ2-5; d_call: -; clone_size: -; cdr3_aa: CASSPLWGDQETQYF; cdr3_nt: TGTGCCAGCAGCCCCCTTTGGGGGGACCAAGAGACCCAGTACTTC
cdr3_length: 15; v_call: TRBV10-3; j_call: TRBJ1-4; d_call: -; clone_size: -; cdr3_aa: CATSRGDTTNEKLFF; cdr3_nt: TGTGCCACCTCGCGAGGAGATACAACTAATGAAAAACTGTTTTTT
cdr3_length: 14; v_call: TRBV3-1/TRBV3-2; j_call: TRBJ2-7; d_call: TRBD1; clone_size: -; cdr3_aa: CASSPRTGVEEQYF; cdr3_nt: TGTGCCAGCAGCCCCCGGACAGGGGTGGAGGAGCAGTACTTC
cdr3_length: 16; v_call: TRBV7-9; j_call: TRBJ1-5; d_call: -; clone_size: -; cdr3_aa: CASSFGGPQVRQPQHF; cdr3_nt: TGTGCCAGCAGCTTCGGGGGACCGCAAGTTAGGCAGCCCCAGCATTTT
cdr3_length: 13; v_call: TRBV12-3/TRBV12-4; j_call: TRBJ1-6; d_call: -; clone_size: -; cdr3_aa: CASATGDGSPLHF; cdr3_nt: TGTGCCAGCGCTACGGGGGACGGTTCACCCCTCCACTTT
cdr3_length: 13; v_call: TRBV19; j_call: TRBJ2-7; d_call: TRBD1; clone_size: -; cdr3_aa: CASSPGQGIEQYF; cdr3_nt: TGTGCCAGTAGTCCGGGACAGGGCATCGAGCAGTACTTC
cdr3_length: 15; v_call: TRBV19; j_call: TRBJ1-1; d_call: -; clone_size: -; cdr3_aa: CASKLGNRRGTEAFF; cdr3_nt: TGTGCCAGTAAGTTGGGTAATCGGCGCGGCACTGAAGCTTTCTTT
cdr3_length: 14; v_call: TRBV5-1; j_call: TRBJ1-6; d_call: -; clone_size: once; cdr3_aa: CASSLAVSNSPLHF; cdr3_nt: TGCGCCAGCAGCTTGGCAGTCAGTAATTCACCCCTCCACTTT
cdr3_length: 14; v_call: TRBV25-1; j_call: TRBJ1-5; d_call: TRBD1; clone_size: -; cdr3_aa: CASQGQALNQPQHF; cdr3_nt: TGTGCCAGCCAGGGACAGGCGCTCAATCAGCCCCAGCATTTT
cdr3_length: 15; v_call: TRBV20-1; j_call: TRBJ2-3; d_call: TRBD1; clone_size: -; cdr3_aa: CSARGGDRHTDTQYF; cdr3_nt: TGCAGTGCTCGTGGCGGGGACAGGCACACAGATACGCAGTATTTT
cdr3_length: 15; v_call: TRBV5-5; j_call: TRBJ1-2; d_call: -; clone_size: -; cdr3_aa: CASSLAGDTNYGYTF; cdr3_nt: TGTGCCAGCAGCTTGGCAGGGGACACTAACTATGGCTACACCTTC
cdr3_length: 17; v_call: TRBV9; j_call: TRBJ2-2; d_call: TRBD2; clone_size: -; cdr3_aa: CASSSGLAGGFTGELFF; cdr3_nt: TGTGCCAGCAGCTCGGGACTAGCGGGGGGTTTTACCGGGGAGCTGTTTTTT
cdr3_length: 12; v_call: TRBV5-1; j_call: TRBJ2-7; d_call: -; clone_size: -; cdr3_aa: CASSSQGNEQYF; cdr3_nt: TGCGCCAGCAGCTCACAGGGTAACGAGCAGTACTTC
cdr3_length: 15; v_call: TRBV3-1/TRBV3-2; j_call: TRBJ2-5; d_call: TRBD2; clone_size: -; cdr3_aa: CASRNSGGSQETQYF; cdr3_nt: TGTGCCAGCAGGAATAGCGGGGGATCCCAAGAGACCCAGTACTTC
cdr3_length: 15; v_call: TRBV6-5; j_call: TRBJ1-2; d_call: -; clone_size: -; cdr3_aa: CASNPQRQLNYGYTF; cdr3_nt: TGTGCCAGCAACCCCCAACGACAGCTTAACTATGGCTACACCTTC
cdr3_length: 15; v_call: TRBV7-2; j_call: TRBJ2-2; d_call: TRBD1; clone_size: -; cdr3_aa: CASNQVVTGGGELFF; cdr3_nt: TGTGCCAGCAACCAAGTTGTGACAGGGGGCGGGGAGCTGTTTTTT
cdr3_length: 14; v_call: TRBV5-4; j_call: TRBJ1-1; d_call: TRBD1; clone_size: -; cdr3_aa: CASSSGQGDTEAFF; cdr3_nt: TGTGCCAGCAGTTCGGGACAGGGGGACACTGAAGCTTTCTTT
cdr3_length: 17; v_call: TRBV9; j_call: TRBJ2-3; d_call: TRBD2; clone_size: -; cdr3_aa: CASSVLSGSPQGDTQYF; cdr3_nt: TGTGCCAGCAGCGTACTTAGCGGGAGCCCGCAAGGGGATACGCAGTATTTT